The 20 T cell receptor beta chains presented below share a single source sample, sequenced in a study of cytomegalovirus exposure and HLA in healthy donors. The primer mix had 60 Vbeta and 13 Jbeta primers. Libraries were prepared by immunoSEQ multiplex PCR; TCRdb keeps only in-frame clonotypes and omits some of them. The data contain around 150,000 clones, over 70% of them singletons. Sequencing was performed on PBMCs. These TCRs come from a man aged 25-45 years in good health and CMV-seronegative.

V gene TRBV28 combines with J gene TRBJ1-2, with 7 bases fitting TRBD1. The ends lost 4 bases at V and 8 bases at J; junction bases unmatched: 7. Per the germline V gene, CDR1 is MDHEN and CDR2 is SYDVKM. The CDR3 spans 13 residues. DNA of the CDR3: TGTGCCAGCAGTTCACCGACAGGGAGAGGCTACACCTTC. It translates to CASSSPTGRGYTF.

The chain has TRBV6-1 and TRBJ1-5; possibly TRBD1 for D (6 bases). The CDR3 totals 14 residues. The germline V and J ends were trimmed by 8 bases and 1 base, with 12 bases remaining between them. Germline assignment: CDR1 MNHNS and CDR2 SASEGT. The CDR3 loop reads CASLQGASNQPQHF. DNA for the CDR3: TGTGCCAGCTTACAGGGTGCCAGCAATCAGCCCCAGCATTTT.

V and J are TRBV13 and TRBJ2-2; 9 nucleotides align to TRBD2. CDR1 is PRHDT and CDR2 is FYEKMQ in the germline V gene (reference sequence). V lost 0 bases to trimming and J lost 4 bases; unmatched junction nucleotides: 6. The CDR3 has 17 amino acids. CDR3 residues: CASSLGAGGPGTGELFF. DNA of the CDR3: TGTGCCAGCAGCTTAGGAGCGGGGGGCCCGGGCACCGGGGAGCTGTTTTTT. Using reference TRBV13 and TRBJ2-2 for the parts outside the CDR3, the full variable domain is AAGVIQSPRHLIKEKRETATLKCYPIPRHDTVYWYQQGPGQDPQFLISFYEKMQSDKGSIPDRFSAQQFSDYHSELNMSSLELGDSALYFCASSLGAGGPGTGELFFGEGSRLTVL.

This clone was seen a single time. The chain carries TRBV7-2 and TRBJ1-6; tentative D call: TRBD1 (5 bases). The V end was cut by 2 bases, the J end by 9 bases, with 8 bases between. CDR1 and CDR2 from the germline V gene are SGHTA and FQGNSA. The CDR3 extends over 13 amino acids. In DNA form, the CDR3 reads TGTGCCAGCAGCTTATCAGGGCGTTCACCCCTCCACTTT. Amino acids: CASSLSGRSPLHF.

This sequence joins TRBV18 and TRBJ1-1; D unclear. V was clipped by 2 bases and J by 4 bases, with 8 bases between them. The CDR3 extends over 13 amino acids. The germline CDR1 and CDR2 sequences are KGHSH and LQKENI. The CDR3 DNA follows: TGTGCCAGCTCACCAATTGGCGGCACTGAAGCTTTCTTT. Translated, it gives CASSPIGGTEAFF.

This clone was seen only once. The chain carries TRBV27 and TRBJ2-2, with TRBD2 identical over 11 bases. The CDR3 is 17 amino acids. The junction had 5 bases not matched to a gene; V was cut back by 5 bases and J by 0 bases. Germline V gives CDR1 MNHEY, CDR2 SMNVEV (reference sequence). The CDR3 loop reads CASSRTSGSPNTGELFF. The CDR3 DNA is TGTGCCAGCAGTCGGACTAGCGGGTCCCCGAACACCGGGGAGCTGTTTTTT.

Here the CDR3 DNA reads TGTGCCAGCTCACGACTGGAGAGCTCCTACGAGCAGTACTTC. It encodes CASSRLESSYEQYF. The chain has TRBV18 and TRBJ2-7; D not certain. V dropped 4 bases and J dropped 0 bases, with 10 bases sitting between them. The CDR3 has 14 residues. Germline loops: CDR1 KGHSH, CDR2 LQKENI. Full variable domain (missing parts from reference TRBV18 and TRBJ2-7): NAGVMQNPRHLVRRRGQEARLRCSPMKGHSHVYWYRQLPEEGLKFMVYLQKENIIDESGMPKERFSAEFPKEGPSILRIQQVVRGDSAAYFCASSRLESSYEQYFGPGTRLTVT.

This clone has just a few counts. The V gene is TRBV6-5, the J gene TRBJ2-1; D not certain. There are 15 residues in the CDR3. Trimming removed 4 bases at V and 2 bases at J, with 12 bases between. From germline, CDR1 is MNHEY and CDR2 SVGAGI. CDR3 amino acids: CASSSQRTAYNEQFF. The CDR3 DNA reads TGTGCCAGCAGTTCCCAGCGTACGGCCTACAATGAGCAGTTCTTC.

This chain connects TRBV6-6 to TRBJ2-7, with 8 bases that match TRBD2. The CDR3 has 14 amino acids. Per germline, CDR1 MNHNY and CDR2 SVGAGI (reference sequence). J was trimmed by 6 bases and V by 6 bases; bases with no gene match: 10. The CDR3 reads CASSPPGGRGEQYF. DNA of the CDR3: TGTGCCAGCAGCCCACCGGGAGGGCGGGGCGAGCAGTACTTC.

V and J are TRBV29-1 and TRBJ2-1; D may be TRBD2 (6 bases). V was trimmed by 6 bases and J by 4 bases, leaving 19 bases between them. The CDR3 is 15 residues long. Germline V lookup: CDR1 SQVTM, CDR2 ANQGSEA. The CDR3 here is CSVPSSSGMYNEQFF. The CDR3 bases are TGCAGCGTCCCGTCGAGTAGCGGAATGTACAATGAGCAGTTCTTC.

V usage is TRBV9 and J usage is TRBJ2-2; 8 bases match TRBD1. Germline V gene sequence: CDR1 SGDLS, CDR2 YYNGEE. The CDR3 is 15 residues long. J gave up 1 base and V 2 bases, and 1 base lay outside the gene matches. The chain's CDR3 is CASSVDRENTGELFF. CDR3 coding DNA: TGTGCCAGCAGCGTGGACAGGGAGAACACCGGGGAGCTGTTTTTT. The whole variable domain, remainder taken from reference TRBV9 and TRBJ2-2, is DSGVTQTPKHLITATGQRVTLRCSPRSGDLSVYWYQQSLDQGLQFLIQYYNGEERAKGNILERFSAQQFPDLHSELNLSSLELGDSALYFCASSVDRENTGELFFGEGSRLTVL.

J is TRBJ2-7 and V is TRBV21-1; TRBD1 is taken as the D call from the table, unchecked against the DNA. TRBV21-1 is reported as a pseudogene. The CDR3 totals 15 residues. CDR3 protein: CASSPRTGMVYEQYF. The CDR3 DNA reads as TGTGCCAGCAGCCCCCGGACAGGGATGGTTTACGAGCAGTACTTC.

V and J are TRBV28 and TRBJ1-2; 11 positions agree with TRBD1. Germline CDR1 reads MDHEN; CDR2 reads SYDVKM. The CDR3 is 14 residues long. The V and J ends lost 7 bases and 5 bases, in that order; junction bases with no gene match: 6. The CDR3 is CASINGQGAYGYTF. The CDR3 nucleotides read TGTGCCAGCATCAACGGACAGGGGGCATATGGCTACACCTTC.

V usage is TRBV10-3 and J usage is TRBJ2-2; TRBD2 matches 8 bases. The CDR3 has 15 amino acids. Germline-derived CDR1 and CDR2 are ENHRY and SYGVKD. Trimming took 10 bases from V and 0 from J; bases not matched to a gene: 7. CDR3 bases: TGTGCCACATACCCGGGACTAGCGAACACCGGGGAGCTGTTTTTT. This translates into CATYPGLANTGELFF.

The V and J genes are TRBV19 and TRBJ1-4; D uncertain. Germline CDR1 reads LNHDA; CDR2 reads SQIVND (reference sequence). Trimming left V 2 bases short and J 6 bases short, with 10 bases between. The CDR3 contains 14 residues. This CDR3 is CASSIIGGDEKLFF. DNA of the CDR3: TGTGCCAGTAGTATAATCGGAGGAGATGAAAAACTGTTTTTT.

The rearrangement joins TRBV27 to TRBJ2-7, with 7 bases lining up with TRBD1. J gave up 0 bases and V 3 bases, and 8 bases lay outside the gene matches. The CDR3 contains 16 residues. CDR1 MNHEY and CDR2 SMNVEV come from the germline V gene (reference sequence). In DNA, the CDR3 is TGTGCCAGCAGTTTGCACTCGGCAGGGGGCTCCTACGAGCAGTACTTC. It specifies CASSLHSAGGSYEQYF.

In its sample, this clone was seen once. The CDR3, as DNA: TGTGCCAGCAGTGTGGAGGGGGCGCACGTCTATGGCTACACCTTC. Encoded protein: CASSVEGAHVYGYTF. The genes are TRBV25-1 and TRBJ1-2, with TRBD1 matching over 7 bases. The trim removed 4 bases at V and 4 bases at J, leaving 9 bases unmatched. Germline CDR1 is MGHDK and CDR2 is SYGVNS. The CDR3 totals 15 residues.

The chain joins TRBV4-3 to TRBJ1-2; 9 bases agree with TRBD1. With 1 base clipped from V and 4 bases from J, the junction kept 10 bases outside the gene matches. Germline loops: CDR1 LGHNA, CDR2 YSLEER. The CDR3 extends over 17 amino acids. Here the CDR3 DNA reads TGCGCCAGCAGCCAAGGGACAGGGGACCTTGCCATCTATGGCTACACCTTC. It codes for CASSQGTGDLAIYGYTF.

V is TRBV19 and J is TRBJ1-1; possibly TRBD1 for D (5 bases). With 0 bases removed from V and 1 base from J, the gap between germline ends came to 12 bases. This CDR3 has 16 amino acids. Germline assignment: CDR1 LNHDA and CDR2 SQIVND (reference sequence). DNA for the CDR3: TGTGCCAGTAGTATAGAGGGGGGAAGGACGAACACTGAAGCTTTCTTT. It encodes CASSIEGGRTNTEAFF.

This rearrangement joins TRBV4-1 to TRBJ2-3; no firm D call. Germline values: CDR1 MGHRA, CDR2 YSYEKL. The germline V and J ends were trimmed by 2 bases and 7 bases, with 7 bases remaining between them. The CDR3 contains 12 residues. The CDR3 coding sequence is TGCGCCAGCAGCCAATCTACTAATACGCAGTATTTT. This translates into CASSQSTNTQYF.